This T cell receptor beta chain is drawn from a study of T-cell reconstitution after alpha-beta-depleted transplantation in children. This clonotype has a handful of counts. Per germline, CDR1 LNHNV and CDR2 YYDKDF (reference sequence). This CDR3 region has 14 residues. With V trimmed by 1 base and J by 2 bases, 1 base remained unmatched. Unique molecular identifiers tagged the TCRbeta library. TCRdb itself ran the PCR reads through MiXCR, one entry per CDR3 protein. In the table there are a few hundred thousand distinct CDR3 sequences, roughly 21% of which are singletons. V gene TRBV15 combines with J gene TRBJ2-7; TRBD1 agrees at 8 bases. This TCR derives from a human donor who donated a stem cell graft to a child with acute myeloid leukemia. This sample comprised PBMCs from the stem cell graft donor, obtained from the stem cell graft. CDR3 protein: CATSRGGQAYEQYF. The CDR3 coding sequence is TGTGCCACCAGCAGAGGGGGACAGGCCTACGAGCAGTACTTC.